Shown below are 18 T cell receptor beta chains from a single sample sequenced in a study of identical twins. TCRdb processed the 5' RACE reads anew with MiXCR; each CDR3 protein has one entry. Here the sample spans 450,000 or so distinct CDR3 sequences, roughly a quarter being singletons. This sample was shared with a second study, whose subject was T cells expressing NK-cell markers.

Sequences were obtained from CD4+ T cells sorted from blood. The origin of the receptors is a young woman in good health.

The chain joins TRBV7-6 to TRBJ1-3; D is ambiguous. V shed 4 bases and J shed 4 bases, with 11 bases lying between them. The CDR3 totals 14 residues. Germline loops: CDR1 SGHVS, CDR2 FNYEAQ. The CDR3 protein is CASSSDVNGNTIYF. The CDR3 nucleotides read TGTGCCAGCAGCTCGGACGTAAACGGAAACACCATATATTTT.

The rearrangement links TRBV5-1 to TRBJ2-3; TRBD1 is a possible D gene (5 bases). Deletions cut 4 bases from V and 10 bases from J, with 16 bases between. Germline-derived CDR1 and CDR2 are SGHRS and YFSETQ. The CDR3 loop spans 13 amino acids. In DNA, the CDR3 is TGCGCCAGCAGCCAAGACAGCATTTATGCGCAGTATTTT. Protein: CASSQDSIYAQYF.

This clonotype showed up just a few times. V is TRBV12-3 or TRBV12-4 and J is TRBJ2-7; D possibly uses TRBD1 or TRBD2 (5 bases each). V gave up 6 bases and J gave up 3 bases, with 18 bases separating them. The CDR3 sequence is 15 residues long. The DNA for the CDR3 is TGTGCCAGCAGGGAATCGACGGGGACCTTCTACGAGCAGTACTTC. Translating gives CASRESTGTFYEQYF.

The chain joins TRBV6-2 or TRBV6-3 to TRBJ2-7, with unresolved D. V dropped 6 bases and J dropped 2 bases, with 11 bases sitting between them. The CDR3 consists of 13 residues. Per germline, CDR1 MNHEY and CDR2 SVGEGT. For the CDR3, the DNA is TGTGCCAGCAGAGGCAGTATGACCTACGAGCAGTACTTC. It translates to CASRGSMTYEQYF.

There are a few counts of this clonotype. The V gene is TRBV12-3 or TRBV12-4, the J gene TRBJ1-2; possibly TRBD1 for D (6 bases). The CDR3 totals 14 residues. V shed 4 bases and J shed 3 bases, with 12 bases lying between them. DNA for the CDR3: TGTGCCAGCAGTTCGAATACAGGGTACTATGGCTACACCTTC. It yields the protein CASSSNTGYYGYTF.

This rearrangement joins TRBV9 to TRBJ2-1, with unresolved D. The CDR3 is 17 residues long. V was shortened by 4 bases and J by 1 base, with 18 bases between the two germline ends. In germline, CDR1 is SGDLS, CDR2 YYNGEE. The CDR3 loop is CASSPRPLFQSYNEQFF. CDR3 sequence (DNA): TGTGCCAGCAGCCCCCGACCCCTCTTTCAGTCCTACAATGAGCAGTTCTTC.

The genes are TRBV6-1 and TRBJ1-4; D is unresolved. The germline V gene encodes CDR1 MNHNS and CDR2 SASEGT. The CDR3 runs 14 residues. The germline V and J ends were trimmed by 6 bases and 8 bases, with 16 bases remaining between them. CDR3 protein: CASSSPVRPEKLFF. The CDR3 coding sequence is TGTGCCAGCAGCAGCCCAGTCCGGCCCGAAAAACTGTTTTTT.

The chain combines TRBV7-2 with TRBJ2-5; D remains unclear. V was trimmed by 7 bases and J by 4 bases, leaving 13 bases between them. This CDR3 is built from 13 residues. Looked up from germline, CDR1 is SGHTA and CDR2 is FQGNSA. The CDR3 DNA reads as TGTGCCAGCACCCTTACCGGTTTAGAGACCCAGTACTTC. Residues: CASTLTGLETQYF.

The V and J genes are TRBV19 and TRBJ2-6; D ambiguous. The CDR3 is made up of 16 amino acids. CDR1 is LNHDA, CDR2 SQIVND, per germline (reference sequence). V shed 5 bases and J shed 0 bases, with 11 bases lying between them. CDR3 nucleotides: TGTGCCAGTAGTGCTTCCGTCAACTCTGGGGCCAACGTCCTGACTTTC. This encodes CASSASVNSGANVLTF.

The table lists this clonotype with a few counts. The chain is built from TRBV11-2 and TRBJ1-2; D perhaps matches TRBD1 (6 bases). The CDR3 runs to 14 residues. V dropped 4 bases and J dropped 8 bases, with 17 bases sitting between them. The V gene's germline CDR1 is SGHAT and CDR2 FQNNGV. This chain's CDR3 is CASSYRPGQGGYTF. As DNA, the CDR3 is TGTGCCAGCAGCTACCGCCCGGGACAAGGCGGCTACACCTTC.

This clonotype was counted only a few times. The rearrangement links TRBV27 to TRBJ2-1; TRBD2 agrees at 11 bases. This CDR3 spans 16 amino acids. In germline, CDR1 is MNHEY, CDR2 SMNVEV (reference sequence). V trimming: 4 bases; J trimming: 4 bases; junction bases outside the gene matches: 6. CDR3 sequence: CASSSQLAGAYNEQFF. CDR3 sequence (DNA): TGTGCCAGCAGTTCGCAACTAGCGGGAGCGTACAATGAGCAGTTCTTC.

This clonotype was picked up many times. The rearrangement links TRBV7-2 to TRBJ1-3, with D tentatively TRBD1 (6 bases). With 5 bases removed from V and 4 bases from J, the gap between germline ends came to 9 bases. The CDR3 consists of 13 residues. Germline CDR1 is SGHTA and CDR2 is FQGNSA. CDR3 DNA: TGTGCCAGCAGCCCTACAGGGGGAAACACCATATATTTT. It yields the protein CASSPTGGNTIYF.

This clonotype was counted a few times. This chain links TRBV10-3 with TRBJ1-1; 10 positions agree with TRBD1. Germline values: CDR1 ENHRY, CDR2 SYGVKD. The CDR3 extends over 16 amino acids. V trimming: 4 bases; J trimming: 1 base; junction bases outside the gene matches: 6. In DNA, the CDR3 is TGTGCCATCAGTGGACAGGGGGCGTTCAGGAACACTGAAGCTTTCTTT. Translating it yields CAISGQGAFRNTEAFF.

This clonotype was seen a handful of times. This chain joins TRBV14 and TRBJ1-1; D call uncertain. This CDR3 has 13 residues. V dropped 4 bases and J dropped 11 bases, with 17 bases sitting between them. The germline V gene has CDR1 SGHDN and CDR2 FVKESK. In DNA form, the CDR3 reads TGTGCCAGCAGCCCTACCGGGAGCTCGGGGGCTTTCTTT. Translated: CASSPTGSSGAFF.

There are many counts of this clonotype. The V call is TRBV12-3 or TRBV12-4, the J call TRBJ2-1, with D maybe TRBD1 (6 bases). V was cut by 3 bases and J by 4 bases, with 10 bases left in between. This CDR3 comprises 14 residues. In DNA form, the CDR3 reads TGTGCCAGCAGTTTTCAGGGGTCGTACAATGAGCAGTTCTTC. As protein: CASSFQGSYNEQFF.

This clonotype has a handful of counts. CDR3 DNA: TGTGCCAGCAGCTTCGGACAGTGGAAAGAGACCCAGTACTTC. Protein sequence: CASSFGQWKETQYF. This chain connects TRBV11-3 to TRBJ2-5; weak D call: TRBD1 (6 bases). Germline values: CDR1 SGHNT, CDR2 YENEEA. V lost 3 bases, J lost 3 bases, and 11 bases lay in between. This CDR3 is 14 amino acids long. The full variable domain, completed using reference TRBV11-3 and TRBJ2-5, is EAGVVQSPRYKIIEKKQPVAFWCNPISGHNTLYWYLQNLGQGPELLIRYENEEAVDDSQLPKDRFSAERLKGVDSTLKIQPAELGDSAVYLCASSFGQWKETQYFGPGTRLLVL.

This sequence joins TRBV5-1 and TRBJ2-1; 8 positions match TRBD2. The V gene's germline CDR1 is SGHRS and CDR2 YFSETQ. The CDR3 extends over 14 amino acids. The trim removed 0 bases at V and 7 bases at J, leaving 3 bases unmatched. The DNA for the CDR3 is TGCGCCAGCAGCTTGGGACTAGCGACAAATGAGCAGTTCTTC. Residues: CASSLGLATNEQFF.

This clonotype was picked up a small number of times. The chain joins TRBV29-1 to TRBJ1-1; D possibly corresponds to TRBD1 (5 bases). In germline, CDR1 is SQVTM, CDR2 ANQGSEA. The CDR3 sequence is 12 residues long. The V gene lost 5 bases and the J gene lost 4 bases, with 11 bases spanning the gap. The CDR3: CSVSLGVTEAFF. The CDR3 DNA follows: TGCAGCGTTTCCCTAGGGGTCACTGAAGCTTTCTTT.